Listed here is a single TCR beta chain. Sequencing used immunoSEQ multiplex PCR; TCRdb keeps in-frame clones, though not all of them. Among some 300,000 clones listed, 90% to 95% were seen once. The V gene's germline CDR1 is SGDLS and CDR2 YYNGEE. Trimming took 4 bases from V and 6 from J, leaving 13 bases between them. This CDR3 spans 13 amino acids. The sample is drawn from a study of blood T cell repertoires in COVID-19. This sequence originates from a woman in her 30s who had been exposed to COVID-19. Sequencing used PBMCs or T cells enriched from blood (not recorded which). The V call is TRBV9, the J call TRBJ1-1; D perhaps matches TRBD1 (6 bases). The CDR3: CASSPRGGPEAFF. As DNA, the CDR3 is TGTGCCAGCAGCCCTCGTGGGGGCCCTGAAGCTTTCTTT.